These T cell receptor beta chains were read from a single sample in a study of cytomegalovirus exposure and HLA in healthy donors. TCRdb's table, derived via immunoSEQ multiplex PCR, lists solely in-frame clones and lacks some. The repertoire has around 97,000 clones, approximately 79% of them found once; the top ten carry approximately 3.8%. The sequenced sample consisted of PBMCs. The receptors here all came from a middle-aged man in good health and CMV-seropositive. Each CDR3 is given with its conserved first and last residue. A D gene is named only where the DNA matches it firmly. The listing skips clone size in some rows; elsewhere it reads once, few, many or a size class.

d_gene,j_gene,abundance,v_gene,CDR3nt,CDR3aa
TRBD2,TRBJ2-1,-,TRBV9,TGTGCCAGCAGCGCCCGACTAGCGGGGAGATACAATGAGCAGTTCTTC,CASSARLAGRYNEQFF
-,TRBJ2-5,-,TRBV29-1,TGCAGCGTTGAGGGCGGGATAGTTCAAGAGACCCAGTACTTC,CSVEGGIVQETQYF
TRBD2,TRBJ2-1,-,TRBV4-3,TGCGCCAGCAGCCAGGGGATCGGACTAGCGGGAAGCTCCTACAATGAGCAGTTCTTC,CASSQGIGLAGSSYNEQFF
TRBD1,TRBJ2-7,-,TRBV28,TGTGCCAGCAGCCCAGGGACAGGGGTTTTTTTCGAGCAGTACTTC,CASSPGTGVFFEQYF
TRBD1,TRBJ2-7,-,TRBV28,TGTGCCAGCAGTCACCACCGCGGGACAGGGACCTACGAGCAGTACTTC,CASSHHRGTGTYEQYF
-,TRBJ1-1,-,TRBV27,TGTGCCAGCAAGTCCAACAGCCTGCGTGCTTTCTTT,CASKSNSLRAFF
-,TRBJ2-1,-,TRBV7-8,TGTGCCAGCAGCCCAGCGGCTGTGTATAATGAGCAGTTCTTC,CASSPAAVYNEQFF
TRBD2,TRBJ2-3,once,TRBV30,TGTGCCTGGAGTGCTTCGACTCAACTAGCGGGTACTAGCACAGATACGCAGTATTTT,CAWSASTQLAGTSTDTQYF
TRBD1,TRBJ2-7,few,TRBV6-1,TGTGCCAGCAGTGAAGCCGCCGGGACAGGGGTTTTGGACGAGCAGTACTTC,CASSEAAGTGVLDEQYF
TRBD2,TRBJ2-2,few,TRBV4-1,TGCGCCAGCAGCCACCATCTAGCGGGCCCCACCGGGGAGCTGTTTTTT,CASSHHLAGPTGELFF
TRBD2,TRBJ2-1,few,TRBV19,TGTGCCAGTAGGGGGCCGGGACTAGCGGGAGAAGGCAATGAGCAGTTCTTC,CASRGPGLAGEGNEQFF
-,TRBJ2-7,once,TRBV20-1,TGCAGTGCTAGGGTGCGGGCCGAGCAGTACTTC,CSARVRAEQYF
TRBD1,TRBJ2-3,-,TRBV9,TGTGCCAGCAGCTCGAGCCCAAAGAGACAGGGGACAGATACGCAGTATTTT,CASSSSPKRQGTDTQYF
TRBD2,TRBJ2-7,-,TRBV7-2,TGTGCCAGCAGCTTAGGTAGCGGGAGCTCCTACGAGCAGTACTTC,CASSLGSGSSYEQYF
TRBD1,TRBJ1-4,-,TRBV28,TGTGCCAGCAGTCCCCCGACAGGGACTAATGAAAAACTGTTTTTT,CASSPPTGTNEKLFF
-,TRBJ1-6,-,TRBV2,TGTGCCACAGCATGGCGGGGGAAGGATTCACCCCTCCACTTT,CATAWRGKDSPLHF
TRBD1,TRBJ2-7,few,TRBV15,TGTGCCACCAGCAGAGGGGGGACAGAGACCTACGAGCAGTACTTC,CATSRGGTETYEQYF
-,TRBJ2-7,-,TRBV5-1,TGCGCCAGCAGGGGCAACGAGCAGTACTTC,CASRGNEQYF
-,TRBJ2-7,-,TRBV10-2,TGCGCCAGCAGCCCCATCGACTCCGAGCAGTACTTC,CASSPIDSEQYF
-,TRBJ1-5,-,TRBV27,TGTGCCAGCACGAGCGGGGGACAGCCCCAGCATTTT,CASTSGGQPQHF
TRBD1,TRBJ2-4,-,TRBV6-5,TGTGCCAGCAGTTCAGGGGGCCCGGGCAACATTCAGTACTTC,CASSSGGPGNIQYF
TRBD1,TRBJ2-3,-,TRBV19,TGTGCCAGTAGGTCGTCGACAGGGGGGACAGATACGCAGTATTTT,CASRSSTGGTDTQYF